Presented here are 16 T cell receptor beta chains from one specimen sequenced in a study of blood T cell repertoires in COVID-19. The protocol was immunoSEQ multiplex PCR, while the TCRdb copy is restricted to in-frame clones and leaves out a portion. The table records under 300,000 clones, about nine tenths of them present only once. The sequenced sample consisted of peripheral blood. These receptors were obtained from a man aged 30 to 45 who had recovered from COVID-19.

This chain uses TRBV7-9 with TRBJ1-2; 8 bases are a match to TRBD1. Germline CDR1 reads SEHNR; CDR2 reads FQNEAQ (reference sequence). The CDR3 sequence is 14 residues long. The junction had 5 bases not matched to a gene; V was cut back by 5 bases and J by 3 bases. The CDR3 DNA is TGTGCCAGCAGCCGAGAACAGGGGGACTATGGCTACACCTTC. Its protein is CASSREQGDYGYTF.

This clone has only a few counts. V gene TRBV6-2 or TRBV6-3 combines with J gene TRBJ2-7; unclear D gene. In germline, CDR1 is MNHEY, CDR2 SVGEGT. Deletions cut 4 bases from V and 0 bases from J, with 19 bases between. CDR3 length: 17 residues. The chain's CDR3 is CASSSPLPSPYSYEQYF. The CDR3 DNA sequence: TGTGCCAGCAGTTCCCCCCTCCCTTCACCCTACTCCTACGAGCAGTACTTC.

The rearrangement uses TRBV7-2 and TRBJ2-1; TRBD1 aligns across 7 bases. CDR3 length: 15 amino acids. With 5 bases clipped from V and 4 bases from J, the junction kept 8 bases outside the gene matches. Germline V lookup: CDR1 SGHTA, CDR2 FQGNSA. This CDR3 is CASSADRAVYNEQFF. CDR3 DNA sequence: TGTGCCAGCAGCGCTGACAGGGCCGTATACAATGAGCAGTTCTTC.

J is TRBJ1-1 and V is TRBV18; D is perhaps TRBD1 (6 bases). CDR1 and CDR2 (germline): KGHSH, LQKENI. V dropped 5 bases and J dropped 0 bases, with 22 bases sitting between them. The CDR3 has 18 residues. The CDR3 DNA follows: TGTGCCAGCTCATTGACCAGTTTCGGGGGGCCCATGAACACTGAAGCTTTCTTT. Translation: CASSLTSFGGPMNTEAFF.

The V gene is TRBV19, the J gene TRBJ2-7; 8 nucleotides line up with TRBD2. From germline, CDR1 is LNHDA and CDR2 SQIVND (reference sequence). V lost 9 bases and J lost 0; bases outside the gene matches: 10. The CDR3 length is 15 residues. The CDR3 here is CASQLAGGDSYEQYF. The CDR3 bases are TGTGCCAGCCAGCTTGCGGGGGGAGACTCCTACGAGCAGTACTTC.

The chain links TRBV14 to TRBJ1-1; 8 bases map to TRBD1. In germline, CDR1 is SGHDN, CDR2 FVKESK. Germline trimming cut 4 bases from V and 8 bases from J; bases unmatched to any gene: 6. CDR3 size: 13 residues. The CDR3 DNA follows: TGTGCCAGCAGCCCAGGGGGCGGCGGGGAAGCTTTCTTT. This translates into CASSPGGGGEAFF.

J is TRBJ2-2 and V is TRBV5-6, with D uncertain. Trimming stripped 2 bases from V and 4 bases from J, with 9 bases between. The CDR3 loop spans 14 amino acids. The germline CDR1 and CDR2 sequences are SGHDT and YYEEEE. This chain's CDR3 is CASSLRWATGELFF. The CDR3, as DNA: TGTGCCAGCAGCTTACGATGGGCCACCGGGGAGCTGTTTTTT.

This chain links TRBV10-2 with TRBJ2-7, with 10 bases lining up with TRBD2. The germline V gene has CDR1 WSHSY and CDR2 SAAADI. Unmatched junction bases numbered 4, after V lost 7 bases and J lost 1 base. This CDR3 spans 14 amino acids. CDR3 protein: CASNPLAGSYEQYF. The DNA of the CDR3 is TGCGCCAGCAACCCACTAGCGGGGTCCTACGAGCAGTACTTC.

The V and J genes are TRBV4-1 and TRBJ2-5; weak D call: TRBD1 (6 bases). The germline V gene encodes CDR1 MGHRA and CDR2 YSYEKL. This CDR3 region has 15 residues. V lost 0 bases and J 5 bases, leaving 13 bases between the germline ends. The CDR3 loop reads CASSQDLGAGETQYF. CDR3 sequence (DNA): TGCGCCAGCAGCCAAGATCTGGGGGCCGGGGAGACCCAGTACTTC.

This chain uses TRBV18 with TRBJ1-1, with TRBD1 as a possible D gene (5 bases). The germline V and J ends were trimmed by 3 bases and 7 bases, with 18 bases remaining between them. The CDR3 runs 15 residues. The germline V gene encodes CDR1 KGHSH and CDR2 LQKENI. This CDR3 reads CASSPGNTPGGEAFF. CDR3 nucleotide sequence: TGTGCCAGCTCACCGGGGAACACCCCGGGGGGTGAAGCTTTCTTT.

This clone was counted between two and nine times. The gene calls are TRBV10-1 and TRBJ1-2; tentatively, D is TRBD1 (5 bases). Trimming removed 4 bases from V and 9 bases from J, with 15 bases in between. CDR1 and CDR2 (germline): WNHNN, SYGVQD (reference sequence). The CDR3 is made up of 13 amino acids. The CDR3: CASSGGLPWSYTF. The DNA for the CDR3 is TGCGCCAGCAGTGGGGGACTCCCCTGGAGCTACACCTTC.

The chain is built from TRBV27 and TRBJ2-7; tentatively, D is TRBD2 (6 bases). The germline V gene encodes CDR1 MNHEY and CDR2 SMNVEV (reference sequence). Trimming took off 6 bases at V and 2 bases at J, with 17 bases between the two ends. The CDR3 is 15 residues long. DNA of the CDR3: TGTGCCAGCAGGGCGGGACCCCCGACGACCTACGAGCAGTACTTC. Protein product: CASRAGPPTTYEQYF.

The chain employs TRBV3-1 (or the pseudogene TRBV3-2) and TRBJ2-3; TRBD2 matches 9 bases. After removal of 4 bases from V and 8 bases from J, the junction contained 13 bases not matched to a gene. Looked up from germline, CDR1 is LGHDT and CDR2 is YNNKEL (reference sequence). This CDR3 has 16 residues. The CDR3 nucleotides read TGTGCCAGCAGCCTCACCCGTAGCGGGGGAAGGGGTACGCAGTATTTT. It translates to CASSLTRSGGRGTQYF.

This clone was seen a handful of times. This specimen includes other DNA sequences encoding the same CDR3. The chain combines TRBV5-4 with TRBJ1-5, with D possibly TRBD1 on 5 matching bases. Per germline, CDR1 SGHNT and CDR2 YYREEE (reference sequence). V shed 0 bases and J shed 1 base, with 8 bases lying between them. CDR3 length: 15 amino acids. Here the CDR3 reads CASSLGGSSNQPQHF. CDR3 bases: TGTGCCAGCAGCTTGGGGGGCTCGAGCAATCAGCCCCAGCATTTT.

The rearrangement joins TRBV13 to TRBJ2-7; no firm D call. V lost 2 bases and J lost 2, with 7 bases in between. Germline V lookup: CDR1 PRHDT, CDR2 FYEKMQ (reference sequence). The CDR3 is 13 residues long. The CDR3 DNA follows: TGTGCCAGCAGCTTAACACCAACCTACGAGCAGTACTTC. Its translation: CASSLTPTYEQYF.

The chain has TRBV11-3 and TRBJ2-2, with D possibly matching TRBD1 (6 bases). The CDR3 runs to 15 residues. Trimming took 3 bases from V and 6 from J, leaving 14 bases between them. Germline CDR1 SGHNT, CDR2 YENEEA. This chain's CDR3 is CASSFRGNVPGELFF. As DNA, the CDR3 is TGTGCCAGCAGCTTTAGGGGGAACGTTCCCGGGGAGCTGTTTTTT.